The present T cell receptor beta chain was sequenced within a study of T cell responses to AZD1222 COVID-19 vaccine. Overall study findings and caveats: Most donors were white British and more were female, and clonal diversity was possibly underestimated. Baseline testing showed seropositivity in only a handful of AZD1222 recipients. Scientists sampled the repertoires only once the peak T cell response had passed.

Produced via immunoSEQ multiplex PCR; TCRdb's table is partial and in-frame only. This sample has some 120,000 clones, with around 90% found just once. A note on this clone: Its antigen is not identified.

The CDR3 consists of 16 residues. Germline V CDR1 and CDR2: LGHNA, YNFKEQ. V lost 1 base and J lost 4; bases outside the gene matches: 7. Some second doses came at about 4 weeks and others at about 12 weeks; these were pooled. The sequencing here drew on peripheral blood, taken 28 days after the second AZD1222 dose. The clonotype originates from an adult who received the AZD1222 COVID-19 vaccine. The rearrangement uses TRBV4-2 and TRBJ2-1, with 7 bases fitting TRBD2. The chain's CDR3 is CASSQVGSGSYNEQFF. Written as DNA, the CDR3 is TGTGCCAGCAGCCAAGTCGGTAGCGGGTCTTACAATGAGCAGTTCTTC.